Listed below are T cell receptor beta chains from one sample, sequenced in a study of CD8 T cells in ankylosing spondylitis. One entry per CDR3 protein results from TCRdb running MiXCR on the 5' RACE reads. The sample comprises about 220,000 distinct CDR3 sequences, roughly 6.6% of which are singletons, and 12% to 15% rests with the top ten. Sequencing input: blood, either unsorted or a sorted T cell fraction (not recorded which). The receptors shown here come from a male donor with ankylosing spondylitis. The CDR3 runs from the conserved cysteine through the conserved F or W. D genes are given only for firm matches. Where a row states a size, it is once, few, many or the class of an expanded clone; other rows omit it.

clone_size	j_call	d_call	v_call	cdr3_aa	cdr3_nt
many	TRBJ2-3	TRBD1	TRBV4-1	CASSPQGEDTQYF	TGCGCCAGCAGCCCGCAGGGGGAAGATACGCAGTATTTT
few	TRBJ2-3	NA	TRBV5-1	CASSGQGWSDTQYF	TGCGCCAGCAGCGGGCAGGGTTGGTCGGATACGCAGTATTTT
many	TRBJ1-5	NA	TRBV7-9	CASSAPGHGAPQHF	TGTGCCAGCAGCGCCCCGGGACACGGGGCCCCCCAGCATTTT
NA	TRBJ2-7	TRBD1	TRBV2	CASSGGTVREQYF	TGTGCCAGCAGTGGAGGGACAGTCCGTGAGCAGTACTTC
few	TRBJ2-5	NA	TRBV19	CASSISEGRETQYF	TGTGCCAGTAGTATCTCGGAGGGGAGAGAGACCCAGTACTTC
few	TRBJ2-3	NA	TRBV5-1	CASSFVGGVYTDTQYF	TGCGCCAGCAGCTTTGTTGGCGGAGTCTACACAGATACGCAGTATTTT
many	TRBJ2-1	TRBD2	TRBV10-2	CASSSKGGIPNEQFF	TGCGCCAGCAGTTCGAAGGGAGGGATCCCCAATGAGCAGTTCTTC
NA	TRBJ1-3	NA	TRBV30	CAWTGIPGYGNTIYF	TGTGCCTGGACCGGAATCCCGGGGTATGGAAACACCATATATTTT
few	TRBJ2-5	NA	TRBV7-9	CASSLAGAGTQYF	TGTGCCAGCAGCTTAGCGGGAGCGGGCACCCAGTACTTC
many	TRBJ2-2	NA	TRBV29-1	CSGSGAANTGELFF	TGCAGCGGGTCCGGGGCTGCGAACACCGGGGAGCTGTTTTTT
NA	TRBJ2-2	NA	TRBV24-1	CALSTGTPNTGELFF	TGTGCCCTTTCTACCGGGACACCAAACACCGGGGAGCTGTTTTTT
many	TRBJ2-7	TRBD1	TRBV19	CASIGTGTYEQYF	TGTGCCAGTATTGGGACAGGGACCTACGAGCAGTACTTC
many	TRBJ1-1	TRBD1	TRBV5-1	CASSLEDRGRRMNTEAFF	TGCGCCAGCAGCTTGGAGGACAGGGGGCGGAGGATGAACACTGAAGCTTTCTTT
many	TRBJ1-1	NA	TRBV5-1	CASSLDIRGLNTEAFF	TGCGCCAGCAGCTTGGATATCAGGGGATTGAACACTGAAGCTTTCTTT
NA	TRBJ2-7	TRBD1	TRBV5-6	CASSWGAGGFYEQYF	TGTGCCAGCAGCTGGGGGGCAGGGGGCTTCTACGAGCAGTACTTC
many	TRBJ1-1	TRBD1	TRBV27	CASSLSGTGGTEAFF	TGTGCCAGCAGTTTATCCGGGACAGGGGGCACTGAAGCTTTCTTT
many	TRBJ1-5	NA	TRBV14	CASSEGNSQPQHF	TGTGCCAGCAGCGAAGGGAACTCTCAGCCCCAGCATTTT
NA	TRBJ2-7	TRBD1	TRBV20-1	CSARDGQGSYEQYF	TGCAGTGCTAGAGATGGACAGGGGTCCTACGAGCAGTACTTC
many	TRBJ1-1	NA	TRBV27	CASSDPWGAPKAFF	TGTGCCAGCAGCGACCCTTGGGGGGCCCCCAAAGCTTTCTTT
NA	TRBJ1-2	TRBD1	TRBV20-1	CSARRTGASYGYTF	TGCAGTGCTAGAAGGACAGGGGCGAGCTATGGCTACACCTTC
many	TRBJ2-7	TRBD2	TRBV7-9	CASSLGSGGKFSYEQYF	TGTGCCAGCAGCTTAGGCAGCGGGGGTAAATTCTCCTACGAGCAGTACTTC
many	TRBJ2-1	NA	TRBV4-1	CASSQDPGVYSYNEQFF	TGCGCCAGCAGCCAAGATCCGGGGGTCTACTCCTACAATGAGCAGTTCTTC
NA	TRBJ1-2	NA	TRBV4-3	CASSQGPYLATNYGYTF	TGCGCCAGCAGCCAAGGACCCTACCTGGCCACGAACTATGGCTACACCTTC
NA	TRBJ1-2	NA	TRBV6-2/TRBV6-3	CASSYSQDYYGYTF	TGTGCCAGCAGTTACTCACAGGACTACTATGGCTACACCTTC
many	TRBJ2-1	TRBD2	TRBV6-2/TRBV6-3	CASSALRLARYNEQFF	TGTGCCAGCAGTGCCCTCCGACTAGCGAGATACAATGAGCAGTTCTTC
NA	TRBJ1-5	TRBD1	TRBV15	CATSPRGGDQPQHF	TGTGCCACCAGCCCCAGGGGGGGGGATCAGCCCCAGCATTTT
many	TRBJ2-7	NA	TRBV9	CASSVNRVGEQYF	TGTGCCAGCAGCGTAAACAGGGTCGGAGAGCAGTACTTC
NA	TRBJ2-7	TRBD2	TRBV7-2	CASSWEGYGQYF	TGTGCCAGCAGCTGGGAGGGCTACGGGCAGTACTTC
few	TRBJ1-6	TRBD1	TRBV20-1	CSARGQGLENSPLHF	TGCAGTGCTCGAGGACAGGGCTTGGAGAATTCACCCCTCCACTTT
many	TRBJ2-5	NA	TRBV7-9	CASSPGVQETQYF	TGTGCCAGCAGCCCGGGAGTCCAAGAGACCCAGTACTTC
many	TRBJ2-7	NA	TRBV27	CASRPPGAFSYEQYF	TGTGCCAGCAGGCCACCGGGGGCCTTCTCCTACGAGCAGTACTTC
many	TRBJ1-5	NA	TRBV4-1	CASSQERGSNQPQHF	TGCGCCAGCAGCCAAGAAAGGGGGAGCAATCAGCCCCAGCATTTT
many	TRBJ2-5	NA	TRBV29-1	CSVTSGQEETQYF	TGCAGCGTTACCAGTGGGCAGGAAGAGACCCAGTACTTC
NA	TRBJ2-1	TRBD2	TRBV15	CATSRDRSGSGRLGEQFF	TGTGCCACCAGCAGAGATCGGTCCGGTAGCGGGAGATTAGGTGAGCAGTTCTTC
many	TRBJ2-5	TRBD2	TRBV29-1	CSADPPGLAASGTQYF	TGCAGCGCAGACCCCCCGGGACTAGCGGCCTCGGGGACCCAGTACTTC
many	TRBJ1-6	NA	TRBV5-6	CASSSSRGPSPLHF	TGTGCCAGCAGCTCGAGTCGGGGACCCTCACCCCTCCACTTT
many	TRBJ1-1	NA	TRBV9	CASSPWTVEAFF	TGTGCCAGCAGCCCCTGGACAGTTGAAGCTTTCTTT
few	TRBJ2-4	TRBD2	TRBV7-9	CASSFGGGNIQYF	TGTGCCAGCAGCTTCGGGGGGGGGAACATTCAGTACTTC
NA	TRBJ2-3	NA	TRBV4-3	CASSQGGGRTDTQYF	TGCGCCAGCAGCCAAGGTGGAGGGCGGACAGATACGCAGTATTTT
NA	TRBJ2-7	NA	TRBV7-9	CASGHGRGSSYEQYF	TGTGCCAGCGGCCATGGGCGGGGAAGCTCCTACGAGCAGTACTTC
many	TRBJ2-1	NA	TRBV6-2/TRBV6-3	CASSYSKYRVVGRSYNEQFF	TGTGCCAGCAGTTACTCGAAGTACAGGGTGGTAGGTCGCTCCTACAATGAGCAGTTCTTC
NA	TRBJ1-1	TRBD1	TRBV15	CATSSYLDRDTEAFF	TGTGCCACCAGCTCATACCTTGACAGGGACACTGAAGCTTTCTTT
many	TRBJ1-2	NA	TRBV9	CASSPRSGNLNGYTF	TGTGCCAGCAGCCCCAGGTCGGGGAATCTCAATGGCTACACCTTC